A selection of T cell receptor beta chains follows, all from one sample in a study of shared clonotypes between healthy human individuals. The table came from immunoSEQ multiplex PCR; TCRdb's copy has only in-frame clones and leaves some out. The table records about 2 million clones, 85% to 95% of them present only once. The specimen sequenced was naive CD4+ T cells sorted from blood. These receptors originate from a man younger than 35 in good health. Both conserved end residues are part of each CDR3. D genes are given only for firm matches. For some rows the clone size is stated as once, few or many, or as a class when expanded; others skip it.

CDR3aa: CATRTGLVETQYF; CDR3nt: TGTGCCACCAGAACGGGGCTGGTGGAGACCCAGTACTTC; j_gene: TRBJ2-5; abundance: once; d_gene: -; len: 13; v_gene: TRBV5-4
CDR3aa: CATSRDRLADEQYF; CDR3nt: TGTGCCACCAGCAGAGATCGGCTAGCGGACGAGCAGTACTTC; j_gene: TRBJ2-7; abundance: once; d_gene: TRBD2; len: 14; v_gene: TRBV15
CDR3aa: CAWSISSGNTIYF; CDR3nt: TGTGCCTGGAGTATCTCTAGTGGAAACACCATATATTTT; j_gene: TRBJ1-3; abundance: -; d_gene: -; len: 13; v_gene: TRBV30
CDR3aa: CASSTPTGAQETQYF; CDR3nt: TGTGCCAGCAGTACCCCGACAGGAGCACAAGAGACCCAGTACTTC; j_gene: TRBJ2-5; abundance: once; d_gene: -; len: 15; v_gene: TRBV28
CDR3aa: CASSGEGGGGYGYTF; CDR3nt: TGTGCCAGCAGCGGTGAAGGGGGTGGAGGCTATGGCTACACCTTC; j_gene: TRBJ1-2; abundance: -; d_gene: -; len: 15; v_gene: TRBV9
CDR3aa: CASSLEWGSDEQFF; CDR3nt: TGCGCCAGCAGCTTGGAGTGGGGTTCGGATGAGCAGTTCTTC; j_gene: TRBJ2-1; abundance: -; d_gene: -; len: 14; v_gene: TRBV5-1
CDR3aa: CASSESHARGAFF; CDR3nt: TGTGCCAGCAGTGAATCACATGCGAGGGGAGCTTTCTTT; j_gene: TRBJ1-1; abundance: -; d_gene: -; len: 13; v_gene: TRBV6-1
CDR3aa: CASSLQGTLYEQYF; CDR3nt: TGCGCCAGCAGCTTGCAAGGGACACTCTACGAGCAGTACTTC; j_gene: TRBJ2-7; abundance: -; d_gene: -; len: 14; v_gene: TRBV5-1
CDR3aa: CASSSSASYEQYF; CDR3nt: TGTGCCAGCAGTTCCTCCGCCTCCTACGAGCAGTACTTC; j_gene: TRBJ2-7; abundance: -; d_gene: -; len: 13; v_gene: TRBV28
CDR3aa: CASSELTTDNQPQHF; CDR3nt: TGTGCCAGCAGTGAATTAACGACAGATAATCAGCCCCAGCATTTT; j_gene: TRBJ1-5; abundance: many; d_gene: -; len: 15; v_gene: TRBV25-1
CDR3aa: CASSGRQGASEQYF; CDR3nt: TGTGCCAGCAGTGGGCGACAGGGGGCGAGTGAGCAGTACTTC; j_gene: TRBJ2-7; abundance: -; d_gene: TRBD1; len: 14; v_gene: TRBV25-1
CDR3aa: CATADGALSYEQYF; CDR3nt: TGTGCCACGGCGGACGGCGCCCTATCCTACGAGCAGTACTTC; j_gene: TRBJ2-7; abundance: -; d_gene: -; len: 14; v_gene: TRBV19
CDR3aa: CASSLYPGETDTQYF; CDR3nt: TGTGCCAGCAGTTTATACCCAGGGGAAACAGATACGCAGTATTTT; j_gene: TRBJ2-3; abundance: -; d_gene: -; len: 15; v_gene: TRBV27
CDR3aa: CASSYFVGARNTEAFF; CDR3nt: TGTGCCAGCAGCTATTTTGTCGGGGCGCGGAACACTGAAGCTTTCTTT; j_gene: TRBJ1-1; abundance: once; d_gene: -; len: 16; v_gene: TRBV11-2
CDR3aa: CASSLAPRRAGGYNEQFF; CDR3nt: TGTGCCAGCAGCCTTGCACCTCGACGAGCGGGAGGATACAATGAGCAGTTCTTC; j_gene: TRBJ2-1; abundance: -; d_gene: TRBD2; len: 18; v_gene: TRBV7-9
CDR3aa: CASSLSGDTQYF; CDR3nt: TGCGCCAGCAGCTTGTCTGGAGATACGCAGTATTTT; j_gene: TRBJ2-3; abundance: -; d_gene: -; len: 12; v_gene: TRBV5-1
CDR3aa: CASSPPGSPLHF; CDR3nt: TGTGCCAGCAGCCCTCCCGGTTCACCCCTCCACTTT; j_gene: TRBJ1-6; abundance: few; d_gene: -; len: 12; v_gene: TRBV6-5
CDR3aa: CASRVRQGENQPQHF; CDR3nt: TGTGCCAGCAGGGTACGGCAGGGTGAAAATCAGCCCCAGCATTTT; j_gene: TRBJ1-5; abundance: -; d_gene: -; len: 15; v_gene: TRBV7-9
CDR3aa: CASSSGQLDTQYF; CDR3nt: TGCGCCAGCAGCTCGGGACAGTTGGATACGCAGTATTTT; j_gene: TRBJ2-3; abundance: -; d_gene: TRBD1; len: 13; v_gene: TRBV5-1
CDR3aa: CASSTVFGDEQFF; CDR3nt: TGTGCCAGCTCGACCGTATTTGGCGATGAGCAGTTCTTC; j_gene: TRBJ2-1; abundance: -; d_gene: -; len: 13; v_gene: TRBV6-1
CDR3aa: CASSPTNTDTQYF; CDR3nt: TGCGCCAGCAGCCCCACTAACACAGATACGCAGTATTTT; j_gene: TRBJ2-3; abundance: -; d_gene: -; len: 13; v_gene: TRBV4-3
CDR3aa: CASSLATSTDTQYF; CDR3nt: TGTGCCAGCAGCTTAGCTACTTCCACAGATACGCAGTATTTT; j_gene: TRBJ2-3; abundance: -; d_gene: -; len: 14; v_gene: TRBV7-8
CDR3aa: CASSLGGNTEAFF; CDR3nt: TGTGCCAGCAGCTTAGGAGGGAACACTGAAGCTTTCTTT; j_gene: TRBJ1-1; abundance: -; d_gene: -; len: 13; v_gene: TRBV11-3
CDR3aa: CASSTNDRVGNTIYF; CDR3nt: TGTGCCAGCAGTACCAATGACAGGGTTGGAAACACCATATATTTT; j_gene: TRBJ1-3; abundance: -; d_gene: TRBD1; len: 15; v_gene: TRBV6-5
CDR3aa: CASSLASGGPQTLEQYF; CDR3nt: TGTGCCAGCAGCTTAGCTAGCGGGGGCCCCCAGACCCTCGAGCAGTACTTC; j_gene: TRBJ2-7; abundance: -; d_gene: TRBD2; len: 17; v_gene: TRBV7-2
CDR3aa: CASSQGAGNTIYF; CDR3nt: TGTGCCAGCAGTCAGGGGGCTGGAAACACCATATATTTT; j_gene: TRBJ1-3; abundance: -; d_gene: TRBD1; len: 13; v_gene: TRBV28
CDR3aa: CAWKSVRSYEQYF; CDR3nt: TGTGCCTGGAAATCGGTTAGGTCCTACGAGCAGTACTTC; j_gene: TRBJ2-7; abundance: -; d_gene: -; len: 13; v_gene: TRBV30
CDR3aa: CASSESGRGDTNEKLFF; CDR3nt: TGTGCCAGCAGTGAGTCTGGTCGGGGTGACACTAATGAAAAACTGTTTTTT; j_gene: TRBJ1-4; abundance: -; d_gene: -; len: 17; v_gene: TRBV25-1
CDR3aa: CASSFIRGASSGANVLTF; CDR3nt: TGTGCCAGCAGTTTTATAAGGGGCGCGAGCTCTGGGGCCAACGTCCTGACTTTC; j_gene: TRBJ2-6; abundance: -; d_gene: -; len: 18; v_gene: TRBV27
CDR3aa: CASSDYRGPTEAFF; CDR3nt: TGTGCCAGCAGTGATTATAGGGGGCCCACTGAAGCTTTCTTT; j_gene: TRBJ1-1; abundance: once; d_gene: TRBD1; len: 14; v_gene: TRBV2
CDR3aa: CASSRTGYGYTF; CDR3nt: TGTGCCAGCAGTCGGACAGGGTATGGCTACACCTTC; j_gene: TRBJ1-2; abundance: few; d_gene: TRBD1; len: 12; v_gene: TRBV6-5
CDR3aa: CASLSGGGRFTDTQYF; CDR3nt: TGTGCCAGCCTCTCCGGGGGCGGGAGGTTCACAGATACGCAGTATTTT; j_gene: TRBJ2-3; abundance: -; d_gene: TRBD2; len: 16; v_gene: TRBV28
CDR3aa: CAISQSGTGNQPQHF; CDR3nt: TGTGCCATCAGCCAATCCGGGACTGGGAATCAGCCCCAGCATTTT; j_gene: TRBJ1-5; abundance: -; d_gene: -; len: 15; v_gene: TRBV10-3
CDR3aa: CASSSAGEGFGYEQYF; CDR3nt: TGTGCCAGCAGCTCCGCCGGGGAGGGGTTTGGCTACGAGCAGTACTTC; j_gene: TRBJ2-7; abundance: -; d_gene: TRBD2; len: 16; v_gene: TRBV7-9
CDR3aa: CASSFGTGTFSPLHF; CDR3nt: TGTGCCAGCAGTTTTGGGACAGGGACTTTTTCACCCCTCCACTTT; j_gene: TRBJ1-6; abundance: -; d_gene: TRBD1; len: 15; v_gene: TRBV28
CDR3aa: CASRGVGPINEQYF; CDR3nt: TGTGCCAGCAGGGGGGTGGGGCCCATCAACGAGCAGTACTTC; j_gene: TRBJ2-7; abundance: -; d_gene: -; len: 14; v_gene: TRBV2
CDR3aa: CASSLDRLNTGELFF; CDR3nt: TGCGCCAGCAGCCTGGACAGATTGAACACCGGGGAGCTGTTTTTT; j_gene: TRBJ2-2; abundance: few; d_gene: -; len: 15; v_gene: TRBV5-1
CDR3aa: CASTSLGYRTGPNEQYF; CDR3nt: TGCGCCAGCACCTCCTTGGGGTACAGGACAGGCCCTAACGAGCAGTACTTC; j_gene: TRBJ2-7; abundance: -; d_gene: TRBD1; len: 17; v_gene: TRBV5-1
CDR3aa: CASRTQAAPYEQYF; CDR3nt: TGTGCCAGCAGAACCCAAGCGGCACCCTACGAGCAGTACTTC; j_gene: TRBJ2-7; abundance: -; d_gene: -; len: 14; v_gene: TRBV5-4
CDR3aa: CASSLGQGQQPQHF; CDR3nt: TGTGCCAGCAGCTTAGGACAGGGCCAACAGCCCCAGCATTTT; j_gene: TRBJ1-5; abundance: -; d_gene: TRBD1; len: 14; v_gene: TRBV5-6
CDR3aa: CASSLDNRVGETQYF; CDR3nt: TGCGCCAGCAGCTTGGATAACAGGGTCGGGGAGACCCAGTACTTC; j_gene: TRBJ2-5; abundance: -; d_gene: -; len: 15; v_gene: TRBV5-1
CDR3aa: CASSAQQNTAKNIQYF; CDR3nt: TGTGCCAGCAGTGCCCAACAGAATACAGCCAAAAACATTCAGTACTTC; j_gene: TRBJ2-4; abundance: once; d_gene: -; len: 16; v_gene: TRBV6-1
CDR3aa: CASSPSSPDTQYF; CDR3nt: TGTGCCAGCTCCCCCTCTAGTCCAGATACGCAGTATTTT; j_gene: TRBJ2-3; abundance: -; d_gene: -; len: 13; v_gene: TRBV18
CDR3aa: CASSHGGLSMNTEAFF; CDR3nt: TGTGCCAGCAGTCATGGAGGTTTATCGATGAACACTGAAGCTTTCTTT; j_gene: TRBJ1-1; abundance: once; d_gene: -; len: 16; v_gene: TRBV28
CDR3aa: CASRLDGGNTEAFF; CDR3nt: TGCGCCAGCAGGTTGGACGGTGGGAACACTGAAGCTTTCTTT; j_gene: TRBJ1-1; abundance: -; d_gene: -; len: 14; v_gene: TRBV5-1
CDR3aa: CACLGPNTDTQYF; CDR3nt: TGTGCCTGCCTGGGCCCAAACACAGATACGCAGTATTTT; j_gene: TRBJ2-3; abundance: -; d_gene: -; len: 13; v_gene: TRBV30
CDR3aa: CAWSVLRGRGYEQYF; CDR3nt: TGTGCCTGGAGTGTTCTCCGGGGGAGGGGATACGAGCAGTACTTC; j_gene: TRBJ2-7; abundance: -; d_gene: TRBD2; len: 15; v_gene: TRBV30
CDR3aa: CASSEADRSSYEQYF; CDR3nt: TGCGCCAGCAGCGAAGCGGACAGAAGCTCCTACGAGCAGTACTTC; j_gene: TRBJ2-7; abundance: -; d_gene: -; len: 15; v_gene: TRBV5-1
CDR3aa: CSVPGQGGDEQYF; CDR3nt: TGCAGCGTGCCGGGACAGGGGGGGGACGAGCAGTACTTC; j_gene: TRBJ2-7; abundance: once; d_gene: TRBD1; len: 13; v_gene: TRBV29-1
CDR3aa: CASSAGTVGQPQHF; CDR3nt: TGTGCCAGCAGCGCCGGGACAGTCGGTCAGCCCCAGCATTTT; j_gene: TRBJ1-5; abundance: -; d_gene: TRBD1; len: 14; v_gene: TRBV7-9
CDR3aa: CSVEGPGTDTQYF; CDR3nt: TGCAGCGTTGAAGGCCCAGGCACAGATACGCAGTATTTT; j_gene: TRBJ2-3; abundance: -; d_gene: -; len: 13; v_gene: TRBV29-1
CDR3aa: CASQGGRSSYNSPLHF; CDR3nt: TGTGCCAGCCAGGGGGGGAGAAGCTCCTATAATTCACCCCTCCACTTT; j_gene: TRBJ1-6; abundance: -; d_gene: TRBD1; len: 16; v_gene: TRBV19